These 19 T cell receptor beta chains share one sample of origin, sequenced in a study of molecular identifiers for immune sequencing clone quantification. TCRdb called the PCR reads again in MiXCR, with one record for every CDR3 protein. The sample holds about 40,000 distinct CDR3 sequences, approximately 18% seen once. Sequencing input: naive CD8+ T cells from blood, with Jurkat cell RNA spiked in. Documented subset: FACS-sorted CD8+CD4-CCR7+CD45RA+ naive T cells. The receptor source for this set is a human donor in good health. Some libraries in this study had Jurkat cell RNA spiked in.

In this sample, this clonotype turned up many times. The V call is TRBV12-3 or TRBV12-4, the J call TRBJ2-3; 7 nucleotides line up with TRBD2. The CDR3 spans 16 residues. J gave up 2 bases and V 6 bases, and 11 bases lay outside the gene matches. Here the CDR3 reads CASSRLAEKPTDTQYF. The CDR3 bases are TGTGCCAGCAGCCGCCTAGCGGAGAAACCCACAGATACGCAGTATTTT.

This clonotype has just a few counts. This may be a read error: a much more frequent sequence differs by one nucleotide. The chain has TRBV6-1 and TRBJ1-2, with 7 bases aligning to TRBD1. V shed 8 bases and J 4 bases; nucleotides not matched to a gene: 7. The length of the CDR3 is 13 residues. CDR1 is MNHNS, CDR2 SASEGT, per germline. This CDR3 reads CASGDSSPYGYTF. The CDR3 DNA follows: TGTGCCAGCGGGGACAGCTCTCCCTATGGCTACACCTTC.

The chain joins TRBV4-1 to TRBJ2-7, with 7 positions matching TRBD2. CDR1 and CDR2 (germline): MGHRA, YSYEKL. After removal of 3 bases from V and 4 bases from J, the junction contained 12 bases not matched to a gene. CDR3 length equals 16 residues. The CDR3 reads CASSHLSSGRPYEQYF. The CDR3 nucleotides read TGCGCCAGCAGCCACCTTAGTAGCGGGCGACCTTACGAGCAGTACTTC.

This clonotype was picked up many times. The chain is built from TRBV2 and TRBJ2-1; 9 nucleotides align to TRBD2. V shed 6 bases and J 4 bases; nucleotides not matched to a gene: 10. The CDR3 contains 16 residues. Looked up from germline, CDR1 is SNHLY and CDR2 is FYNNEI. CDR3 in amino acids: CASSWPSGKDYNEQFF. The CDR3 region has the DNA TGTGCCAGCAGCTGGCCTAGCGGGAAAGATTACAATGAGCAGTTCTTC.

This clonotype was seen repeatedly, ten times or more. V is TRBV27 and J is TRBJ2-4; 11 bases map to TRBD2. The germline CDR1 and CDR2 sequences are MNHEY and SMNVEV (reference sequence). The CDR3 consists of 15 residues. After removal of 3 bases from V and 5 bases from J, the junction contained 3 bases not matched to a gene. The CDR3 DNA sequence: TGTGCCAGCAGTTTCCTAGCGGGAGGTCAAAACATTCAGTACTTC. It encodes CASSFLAGGQNIQYF.

Only one count was recorded for this clonotype. With a much larger clone just one base away, this may be a read error. This chain uses TRBV5-1 with TRBJ2-1; TRBD1 matches 7 bases. CDR3 size: 14 residues. Germline V gene sequence: CDR1 SGHRS, CDR2 YFSETQ. The DNA of the CDR3 is TGCACCAGCAGCCACCGGGACAGATACAATGAGCAGTTCTTC. Its translation: CTSSHRDRYNEQFF.

This clonotype was picked up many times. This chain uses TRBV11-1 with TRBJ2-1; D is unresolved. Germline CDR1 is SGHAT and CDR2 is FQDESV (reference sequence). Trimming took 5 bases from V and 0 from J, leaving 8 bases between them. The CDR3 is 14 residues long. The CDR3 DNA follows: TGTGCCAGCAGCCTACAAAGCTCCTACAATGAGCAGTTCTTC. It is translated as CASSLQSSYNEQFF.

This clonotype was seen a few times. This chain joins TRBV6-2 or TRBV6-3 and TRBJ2-1, with 8 bases identical to TRBD2. Germline trimming cut 2 bases from V and 6 bases from J; bases unmatched to any gene: 15. The CDR3 is 18 amino acids. The germline gives CDR1 MNHEY, CDR2 SVGEGT. CDR3 in amino acids: CASSYIPLAGARGNEQFF. The CDR3 bases are TGTGCCAGCAGTTACATCCCCCTAGCGGGTGCAAGGGGCAATGAGCAGTTCTTC.

This clonotype was counted at least ten times. The chain uses TRBV28 and TRBJ2-7; D is perhaps TRBD1 (6 bases). This CDR3 region has 13 residues. Trimming removed 2 bases at V and 3 bases at J, with 8 bases between. Germline V gene lookup returns CDR1 MDHEN and CDR2 SYDVKM. The CDR3, as DNA: TGTGCCAGCAGTTTACGGACAGTCTACGAGCAGTACTTC. Its translation is CASSLRTVYEQYF.

This clonotype was detected ten times or more. This chain links TRBV12-3 or TRBV12-4 with TRBJ2-1; TRBD2 matches at 13 bases. CDR3 size: 17 residues. Trimming cost V 1 base and J 5 bases; bases outside gene matches: 5. CDR3 in amino acids: CASSLEVLAGGNNEQFF. CDR3 DNA sequence: TGTGCCAGCAGTTTAGAGGTACTAGCGGGAGGGAACAATGAGCAGTTCTTC.

This clonotype appeared many times. The gene calls are TRBV7-9 and TRBJ1-6, with D perhaps matching TRBD1 (5 bases). V lost 5 bases, J lost 10 bases, and 24 bases lay in between. The CDR3 sequence is 17 residues long. Germline V gives CDR1 SEHNR, CDR2 FQNEAQ (reference sequence). In nucleotides, the CDR3 is TGTGCCAGCAGCCCTTTAGTGGGGACGGACTGGGGGTCACCCCTCCACTTT. It specifies CASSPLVGTDWGSPLHF. Filled out from reference TRBV7-9 and TRBJ1-6, the complete variable domain reads DTGVSQNPRHKITKRGQNVTFRCDPISEHNRLYWYRQTLGQGPEFLTYFQNEAQLEKSRLLSDRFSAERPKGSFSTLEIQRTEQGDSAMYLCASSPLVGTDWGSPLHFGNGTRLTVT.

Of note for this clonotype: A much larger clone sits a single nucleotide away, making a read error possible. The CDR3 DNA is TGTGCCGGCGGGGCCTGGCCCGAGCTGTTTTTT. This codes for CAGGAWPELFF. V and J are TRBV27 and TRBJ2-2, with D perhaps TRBD2 (6 bases). This CDR3 contains 11 residues. Trimming pared 11 bases from V and 11 bases from J, leaving 15 bases between. CDR1 MNHEY and CDR2 SMNVEV come from the germline V gene (reference sequence).

In regard to this clonotype: A much larger clone differs from this one at a single base, so this may be a read error. The chain joins TRBV4-1 to TRBJ2-6; D may be TRBD1 or TRBD2 (5 bases each). This CDR3 comprises 16 residues. Germline V gives CDR1 MGHRA, CDR2 YSYEKL. CDR3 DNA sequence: TGCGCCAGCAGCTTCAGTCCGAGCTCTGGGGGCAACGTCCTGACTTTC. Translating it yields CASSFSPSSGGNVLTF.

This clonotype was picked up one time. It may be a read error: a sequence one base away is much more abundant. The genes are TRBV12-3 or TRBV12-4 and TRBJ2-5; 11 bases agree with TRBD1. The CDR3 loop spans 15 amino acids. Trimming removed 5 bases from V and 4 bases from J; junction bases left unmatched: 6. The CDR3 loop is CASSPRTGGRETQYF. In nucleotides, the CDR3 is TGTGCCAGCAGTCCTAGGACAGGGGGCAGAGAGACCCAGTACTTC.

In this sample, this clonotype turned up many times. The chain carries TRBV4-3 and TRBJ2-2; 9 nucleotides line up with TRBD2. J gave up 3 bases and V 3 bases, and 8 bases lay outside the gene matches. The CDR3 length is 17 residues. The germline V gene has CDR1 LGHNA and CDR2 YSLEER. The CDR3 region is CASSHPRASGDTGELFF. For the CDR3, the DNA is TGCGCCAGCAGCCACCCTAGGGCTAGCGGGGACACCGGGGAGCTGTTTTTT.

A single count supports this clonotype. This may be a read error, as it is one base from a much larger clone. The rearrangement joins TRBV7-2 to TRBJ2-7; D may match TRBD1 or TRBD2 (5 bases each). Germline V gene lookup returns CDR1 SGHTA and CDR2 FQGNSA. This CDR3 is built from 14 residues. The CDR3: CASSKVVTDYGQYF. DNA of the CDR3: TGTGCCAGCAGCAAGGTGGTGACAGACTACGGGCAGTACTTC.

For this clonotype: This may come from a read error, since a much larger clone is one base off. The J gene is TRBJ1-2, the V gene TRBV7-9; unclear D gene. V was clipped by 8 bases and J by 0 bases, with 16 bases between them. The germline gives CDR1 SEHNR, CDR2 FQNEAQ (reference sequence). The CDR3 is 15 residues long. The CDR3 here is CASGGNDGANYGYTF. In DNA form, the CDR3 reads TGTGCCAGCGGCGGTAACGACGGAGCTAACTATGGCTACACCTTC.

At least ten counts were recorded for this clonotype. The J gene is TRBJ1-5, the V gene TRBV6-2 or TRBV6-3; 8 bases agree with TRBD1. CDR1 and CDR2 from the germline V gene are MNHEY and SVGEGT. Germline trimming cut 7 bases from V and 4 bases from J; bases unmatched to any gene: 3. The CDR3 has 13 amino acids. The CDR3, as DNA: TGTGCCAGCAAGGACAGGGAAAATCAGCCCCAGCATTTT. Amino acids: CASKDRENQPQHF.

Turning to this clonotype: A much larger clonotype is one base distant, so this may be a read error. This is likely a read error, given that the CDR3 carries no conserved phenylalanine or tryptophan at its end. The V gene is TRBV6-6, the J gene TRBJ2-7; 11 positions agree with TRBD2. V was pared by 9 bases and J by 3 bases, with 4 bases of the junction left unmatched. CDR1 is MNHNY and CDR2 is SVGAGI in the germline V gene (reference sequence). CDR3 length: 13 amino acids. The chain's CDR3 is CASLAGGLYEQYL. The CDR3 DNA reads as TGTGCCAGTCTAGCGGGAGGACTCTACGAGCAGTACCTC.